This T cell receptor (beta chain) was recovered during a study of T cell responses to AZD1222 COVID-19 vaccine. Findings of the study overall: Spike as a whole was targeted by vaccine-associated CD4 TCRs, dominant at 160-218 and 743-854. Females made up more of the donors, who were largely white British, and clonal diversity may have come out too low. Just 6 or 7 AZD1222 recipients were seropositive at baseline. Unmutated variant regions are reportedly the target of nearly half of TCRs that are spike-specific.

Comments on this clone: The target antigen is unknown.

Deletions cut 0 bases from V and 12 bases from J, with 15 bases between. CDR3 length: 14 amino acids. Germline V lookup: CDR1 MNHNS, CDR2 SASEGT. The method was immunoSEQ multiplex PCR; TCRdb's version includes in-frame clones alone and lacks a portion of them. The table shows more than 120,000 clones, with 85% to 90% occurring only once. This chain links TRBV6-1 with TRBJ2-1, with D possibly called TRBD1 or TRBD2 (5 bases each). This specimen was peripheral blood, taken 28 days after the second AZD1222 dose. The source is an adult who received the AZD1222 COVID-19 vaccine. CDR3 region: CASSEALRGDGQFF. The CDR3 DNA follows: TGTGCCAGCAGTGAAGCGCTTCGAGGGGATGGGCAGTTCTTC.